This T cell receptor (beta chain) was captured by sequencing in a study of blood T cell repertoires in COVID-19. Study as a whole: PBMCs, B-cell-depleted T cells, or T cells were the source of the cDNA or gDNA that made up the material.

In the authors' methods: Scientists estimated how many nucleated cells there were by amplifying reference gene primers. The table came from immunoSEQ multiplex PCR; TCRdb's copy has only in-frame clones and leaves some out. The V and J calls and the clone size are those of that table, but D and trimming were determined from the DNA. The table includes 200,000 to 250,000 clones, about 80% detected once. Trimming removed 5 bases from V and 0 bases from J, with 13 bases in between. Germline V lookup: CDR1 MNHEY, CDR2 SMNVEV (reference sequence). The CDR3 runs 15 residues. This TCR was sampled from a woman in her fifties or sixties with acute or convalescent COVID-19. The V gene is TRBV27, the J gene TRBJ1-2; D ambiguous. Input material: peripheral blood. The CDR3 region is CASSPLGPPNYGYTF. The CDR3 coding sequence is TGTGCCAGCAGTCCACTAGGGCCACCTAACTATGGCTACACCTTC.